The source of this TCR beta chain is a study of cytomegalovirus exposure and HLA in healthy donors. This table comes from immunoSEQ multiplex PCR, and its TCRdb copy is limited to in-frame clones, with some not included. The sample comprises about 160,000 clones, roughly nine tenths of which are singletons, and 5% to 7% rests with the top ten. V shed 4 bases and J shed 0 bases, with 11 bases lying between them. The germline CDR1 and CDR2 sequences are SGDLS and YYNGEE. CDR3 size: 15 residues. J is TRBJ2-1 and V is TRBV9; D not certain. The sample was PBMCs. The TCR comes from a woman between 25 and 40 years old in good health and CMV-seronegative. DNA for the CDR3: TGTGCCAGCAGCATGGACGGAAGCTCCTACAATGAGCAGTTCTTC. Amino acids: CASSMDGSSYNEQFF.